These 11 T cell receptor beta chains were all obtained from the same sample, sequenced in a study of T cells in Graves' hyperthyroidism and ophthalmopathy. RNA transcripts served as the template for amplifying TCR beta CDR3 regions. First-round RT-PCR targeting the TCR CDR3 was performed with the HTBI primer set. One entry per CDR3 protein results from TCRdb running MiXCR on the multiplex PCR reads. The profile shows about 380,000 distinct CDR3 sequences, 15% to 20% of them singletons. Sequences were obtained from blood. The receptors here all came from a man between 18 and 29 years old with Graves' ophthalmopathy.

This clonotype was seen only a few times. The gene calls are TRBV20-1 and TRBJ2-7; D perhaps matches TRBD1 (6 bases). This CDR3 region has 12 residues. Between the trimmed V and J ends, which lost 6 bases and 1 base, there was a span of 10 bases. The germline CDR1 and CDR2 sequences are DFQATT and SNEGSKA (reference sequence). The CDR3 DNA sequence: TGCAGTGCGCCGACAGGTTCCTACGAGCAGTACTTC. It codes for CSAPTGSYEQYF.

This clonotype showed up just a few times. The CDR3 protein is CASSYSSGSGGTDTQYF. DNA for the CDR3: TGTGCCAGCAGTTACTCTTCTGGGAGCGGGGGCACAGATACGCAGTATTTT. V usage is TRBV6-6 and J usage is TRBJ2-3, with 7 bases identical to TRBD2. V was clipped by 0 bases and J by 1 base; unmatched bases: 7. CDR1 and CDR2 (germline): MNHNY, SVGAGI (reference sequence). The CDR3 sequence is 17 residues long.

The chain carries TRBV5-1 and TRBJ2-1; D possibly corresponds to TRBD2 (6 bases). The V gene lost 1 base and the J gene lost 8 bases, with 13 bases spanning the gap. This CDR3 spans 14 amino acids. Per the germline V gene, CDR1 is SGHRS and CDR2 is YFSETQ. This CDR3 reads CASSLKAGIDEQFF. CDR3 DNA sequence: TGCGCCAGCAGCTTGAAGGCGGGGATAGATGAGCAGTTCTTC. The variable domain in full, with the rest retrieved from reference TRBV5-1 and TRBJ2-1, is KAGVTQTPRYLIKTRGQQVTLSCSPISGHRSVSWYQQTPGQGLQFLFEYFSETQRNKGNFPGRFSGRQFSNSRSEMNVSTLELGDSALYLCASSLKAGIDEQFFGPGTRLTVL.

This clonotype was recorded a few times. The junction departs from the called germline gene at one end, perhaps through a read error. This sequence joins TRBV12-3 or TRBV12-4 and TRBJ2-5; 7 nucleotides match TRBD2. This CDR3 contains 13 residues. Here the CDR3 DNA reads TGCGCCAGCAGTTCGGGGGGTTTAGAGACCCAGTACTTC. Translated: CASSSGGLETQYF.

The sample holds a few counts of this clonotype. A read error is possible here, since a much larger clone lies one base away. V and J are TRBV2 and TRBJ1-1; 12 positions agree with TRBD1. The germline V gene encodes CDR1 SNHLY and CDR2 FYNNEI. CDR3 length: 12 residues. V gave up 11 bases and J gave up 7 bases; unmatched junction bases: 5. In DNA, the CDR3 is TGTGCCCCCCGGGACAGGGGGCTTGAAGCTTTCTTT. This gives the protein CAPRDRGLEAFF.

This clonotype has ten or more counts. V and J are TRBV7-8 and TRBJ2-7; no firm D call. V was trimmed by 3 bases and J by 0 bases, leaving 12 bases between them. The germline gives CDR1 SGHVS, CDR2 FQNEAQ. CDR3 length: 15 amino acids. The CDR3 protein is CASSLKRVSSYEQYF. CDR3 nucleotides: TGTGCCAGCAGCTTGAAAAGGGTGAGCTCCTACGAGCAGTACTTC.

The chain combines TRBV6-2 or TRBV6-3 with TRBJ1-5; 10 nucleotides match TRBD1. CDR3 length: 16 residues. Germline trimming cut 6 bases from V and 3 bases from J; bases unmatched to any gene: 8. Germline values: CDR1 MNHEY, CDR2 SVGEGT. CDR3 protein: CASRGTGEGLNQPQHF. For the CDR3, the DNA is TGTGCCAGCAGGGGGACAGGGGAAGGCCTCAATCAGCCCCAGCATTTT.

This clonotype has more than one count but fewer than ten. The chain has TRBV6-1 and TRBJ1-2; D unclear. CDR3 length: 14 residues. Trimming left V 7 bases short and J 0 bases short, with 12 bases between. Per the germline V gene, CDR1 is MNHNS and CDR2 is SASEGT. The CDR3 spells CASKARGANYGYTF. CDR3 bases: TGTGCCAGCAAGGCGCGGGGAGCTAACTATGGCTACACCTTC.

This clonotype came up many times. The chain recombines TRBV6-1 with TRBJ1-2, with TRBD1 matching 7 bases. The trim removed 6 bases at V and 1 base at J, leaving 5 bases unmatched. From germline, CDR1 is MNHNS and CDR2 SASEGT. The CDR3 has 14 amino acids. DNA of the CDR3: TGTGCCAGCAGGCCACAGGGGATTAACTATGGCTACACCTTC. Its translation is CASRPQGINYGYTF.

This clonotype was observed a handful of times. This chain uses TRBV25-1 with TRBJ2-2; D remains ambiguous. The CDR3 runs to 15 residues. V lost 3 bases to trimming and J lost 1 base, with 9 bases between them. From germline, CDR1 is MGHDK and CDR2 SYGVNS. In nucleotides, the CDR3 is TGTGCCAGCAGTGATTCTCAGATGAACACCGGGGAGCTGTTTTTT. Translation: CASSDSQMNTGELFF.

In the case of this clonotype: At one end, the junction sequence differs from germline, possibly due to a read error. The V and J genes are TRBV6-2 or TRBV6-3 and TRBJ2-7; D perhaps matches TRBD1 (6 bases). CDR3 length: 14 residues. Germline V gives CDR1 MNHEY, CDR2 SVGEGT. The CDR3 loop is CAGSNRQVPYEQYF. The DNA for the CDR3 is TGTGCCGGCAGCAATAGACAGGTACCCTACGAGCAGTACTTC.